These 21 T cell receptor beta chains were sequenced from one sample in a study of T cell repertoires in cytomegalovirus infection. These receptors have no identified antigens. In TCRdb, the reads were re-called with MiXCR into one record per CDR3 protein. The sample has 310,000 or so distinct CDR3 sequences, 25% seen once. The source material was cultured PBMCs, sampled from culture after CMV antigen stimulation. Receptor source: a human donor in good health (CMV status not recorded). Some clones in this sample may be carry-over from other donors' samples.

This clonotype was recorded once. V and J are TRBV20-1 and TRBJ2-5; D ambiguous. Germline V CDR1 and CDR2: DFQATT, SNEGSKA (reference sequence). This CDR3 spans 12 amino acids. V was pared by 4 bases and J by 6 bases, with 12 bases between. This CDR3 reads CSAMPNSQTQYF. DNA for the CDR3: TGCAGTGCTATGCCGAACTCTCAGACCCAGTACTTC.

The chain employs TRBV28 and TRBJ2-1, with D perhaps TRBD1 (6 bases). The V gene's germline CDR1 is MDHEN and CDR2 SYDVKM. V lost 3 bases and J lost 0, with 18 bases in between. The CDR3 runs 18 residues. DNA for the CDR3: TGTGCCAGCAGTTTTTCCCCCGTAACAGGGAGCTCCTACAATGAGCAGTTCTTC. Translating gives CASSFSPVTGSSYNEQFF. The entire variable domain, with the rest obtained from reference TRBV28 and TRBJ2-1, is as follows: DVKVTQSSRYLVKRTGEKVFLECVQDMDHENMFWYRQDPGLGLRLIYFSYDVKMKEKGDIPEGYSVSREKKERFSLILESASTNQTSMYLCASSFSPVTGSSYNEQFFGPGTRLTVL.

This sequence joins TRBV7-2 and TRBJ1-4; no clear D. Germline assignment: CDR1 SGHTA and CDR2 FQGNSA. V shed 6 bases and J shed 4 bases, with 18 bases lying between them. The CDR3 is made up of 16 amino acids. CDR3 amino acids: CASSPLWNSFNEKLFF. Here the CDR3 DNA reads TGTGCCAGCAGTCCCCTATGGAACAGCTTTAATGAAAAACTGTTTTTT.

The V call is TRBV27, the J call TRBJ1-5; D remains ambiguous. Germline V gene data show CDR1 as MNHEY and CDR2 as SMNVEV (reference sequence). The length of the CDR3 is 14 residues. V shed 5 bases and J shed 2 bases, with 10 bases lying between them. This CDR3 reads CASSPGYGNQPQHF. CDR3 bases: TGTGCCAGCAGTCCGGGGTATGGCAATCAGCCCCAGCATTTT.

The chain is built from TRBV6-2 or TRBV6-3 and TRBJ2-1; no reliable D call. Trimming shortened V by 1 base and J by 10 bases, and 8 bases separated the two germline ends. CDR3 length: 12 amino acids. Germline V lookup: CDR1 MNHEY, CDR2 SVGEGT. The CDR3 nucleotides read TGTGCCAGCAGTTACTGGATGGGGGAGCAGTTCTTC. Translating gives CASSYWMGEQFF.

This clonotype was detected a few times. V usage is TRBV10-3 and J usage is TRBJ1-2, with a tentative D call TRBD1 (6 bases). Trimming left V 6 bases short and J 7 bases short, with 12 bases between. The germline CDR1 and CDR2 sequences are ENHRY and SYGVKD. CDR3 length: 12 residues. In DNA form, the CDR3 reads TGTGCCATCAGAGGGGGTGAGACTGGCTACACCTTC. Amino acid sequence: CAIRGGETGYTF.

The rearrangement uses TRBV7-8 and TRBJ2-2, with D tentatively TRBD2 (5 bases). The germline V and J ends were trimmed by 3 bases and 1 base, with 15 bases remaining between them. The CDR3 runs 17 residues. The germline gives CDR1 SGHVS, CDR2 FQNEAQ. In DNA, the CDR3 is TGTGCCAGCAGCTTCCCCTCCGGGATTGGGAACACCGGGGAGCTGTTTTTT. Residues: CASSFPSGIGNTGELFF.

This chain uses TRBV19 with TRBJ2-1, with 14 bases identical to TRBD2. Germline V gene sequence: CDR1 LNHDA, CDR2 SQIVND (reference sequence). The length of the CDR3 is 13 residues. The trim removed 9 bases at V and 15 bases at J, leaving 10 bases unmatched. The CDR3 nucleotides read TGTGCCAGCTTAACCGGGACTAGCGGGAGTTTGTTCTTC. The encoded protein is CASLTGTSGSLFF.

This clonotype was recorded at least ten times. The chain is built from TRBV6-1 and TRBJ2-7, with D unresolved. The CDR3 extends over 15 amino acids. V was shortened by 7 bases and J by 2 bases, with 18 bases between the two germline ends. Germline values: CDR1 MNHNS, CDR2 SASEGT. The CDR3 spells CASITGPTTTYEQYV. The DNA for the CDR3 is TGTGCCAGCATTACGGGCCCCACCACGACCTACGAGCAGTACGTC.

There are many counts of this clonotype. V usage is TRBV19 and J usage is TRBJ2-1, with 8 positions matching TRBD2. There are 16 residues in the CDR3. The V and J ends lost 6 bases and 9 bases, in that order; junction bases with no gene match: 16. Germline V gene data show CDR1 as LNHDA and CDR2 as SQIVND (reference sequence). The CDR3 protein is CASSARPSGSWSEQFF. DNA for the CDR3: TGTGCCAGTAGCGCGCGGCCAAGCGGGAGCTGGAGTGAGCAGTTCTTC.

This clonotype was detected a few times. V is TRBV12-3 or TRBV12-4 and J is TRBJ2-5; perhaps TRBD1 as D (5 bases). This CDR3 contains 14 residues. Trimming stripped 6 bases from V and 2 bases from J, with 13 bases between. The CDR3 region has the DNA TGTGCCAGCAGCGACATAGGGGATCAAGAGACCCAGTACTTC. Translated, it gives CASSDIGDQETQYF.

This clonotype was seen more than once but under ten times. The chain uses TRBV7-2 and TRBJ2-7; 10 bases align to TRBD2. Trimming removed 3 bases from V and 5 bases from J; junction bases left unmatched: 7. Germline V gives CDR1 SGHTA, CDR2 FQGNSA. The CDR3 contains 15 residues. In DNA, the CDR3 is TGTGCCAGCAGCTTCCTGTCTAGCGGGAGTGACGAGCAGTACTTC. Encoded protein: CASSFLSSGSDEQYF.

The sample holds many counts of this clonotype. The V and J genes are TRBV12-3 or TRBV12-4 and TRBJ2-1, with 8 bases lining up with TRBD2. The CDR3 spans 16 residues. The V gene end was trimmed by 6 bases and the J gene end by 0 bases; junction bases not matched to a gene: 7. In DNA, the CDR3 is TGTGCCAGCAGCCCACTAGCGGAACGCTCCTACAATGAGCAGTTCTTC. It codes for CASSPLAERSYNEQFF.

This clonotype has more than one count but fewer than ten. This rearrangement joins TRBV11-2 to TRBJ1-1; D remains ambiguous. The CDR3 spans 13 residues. Trimming took off 0 bases at V and 6 bases at J, with 8 bases between the two ends. Germline V CDR1 and CDR2: SGHAT, FQNNGV. In DNA, the CDR3 is TGTGCCAGCAGCTTAGATGGGCCAGCTGAAGCTTTCTTT. Translated, it gives CASSLDGPAEAFF.

This clonotype was found a few times. The gene calls are TRBV2 and TRBJ2-3; TRBD2 aligns across 7 bases. Losses at the gene ends were 10 bases for V and 4 bases for J; bases not matched to a gene: 8. The CDR3 consists of 13 residues. CDR1 and CDR2 from the germline V gene are SNHLY and FYNNEI. CDR3 bases: TGTGCCACCCGGGCGGGAGTACCAGATACGCAGTATTTT. This codes for CATRAGVPDTQYF.

The table lists this clonotype with a few counts. CDR3 in amino acids: CASSFGIAGAVDIQYF. The CDR3 coding sequence is TGTGCCAGCAGTTTCGGGATAGCGGGAGCGGTCGACATTCAGTACTTC. The chain couples TRBV6-2 or TRBV6-3 to TRBJ2-4, with 9 positions matching TRBD2. The CDR3 totals 16 residues. Germline V gene lookup returns CDR1 MNHEY and CDR2 SVGEGT. V lost 4 bases, J lost 8 bases, and 12 bases stayed unmatched.

This clonotype was seen a handful of times. This chain links TRBV20-1 with TRBJ2-1, with D possibly being TRBD1 (6 bases). The CDR3 covers 17 residues. Germline V gene data show CDR1 as DFQATT and CDR2 as SNEGSKA (reference sequence). V was cut by 0 bases and J by 0 bases, with 15 bases left in between. The CDR3 DNA is TGCAGTGCTAGAGACGCCAGGGGCATGGGCTCCTACAATGAGCAGTTCTTC. This sequence encodes CSARDARGMGSYNEQFF.

This clonotype was counted at least ten times. The chain combines TRBV7-3 with TRBJ2-3; either TRBD1 or TRBD2 may fit D (6 bases each). The CDR3 is 15 residues long. Germline V gives CDR1 SGHTA, CDR2 FQGTGA. V was pared by 5 bases and J by 4 bases, with 16 bases between. The CDR3 protein is CASSPGAGIADTQYF. The DNA of the CDR3 is TGTGCCAGCAGCCCGGGGGCAGGGATCGCAGATACGCAGTATTTT.

At least ten counts were recorded for this clonotype. The chain combines TRBV7-2 with TRBJ2-7, with unresolved D. CDR1 and CDR2 from the germline V gene are SGHTA and FQGNSA. Deletions cut 3 bases from V and 5 bases from J, with 5 bases between. The CDR3 runs 11 residues. The CDR3 here is CASSFHDEQYF. CDR3 nucleotides: TGTGCCAGCAGCTTCCATGACGAGCAGTACTTC.

This clonotype was counted ten times or more. The J gene is TRBJ1-4, the V gene TRBV11-2, with 8 bases aligning to TRBD1. V dropped 2 bases and J dropped 6; count of bases not matched to a gene: 5. CDR1 is SGHAT and CDR2 is FQNNGV in the germline V gene. This CDR3 has 15 residues. The CDR3 sequence: CASSLSRGLYEKLFF. CDR3 DNA sequence: TGTGCCAGCAGCTTATCCAGGGGGCTTTATGAAAAACTGTTTTTT.

This clonotype has only a few counts. The V gene is TRBV10-3, the J gene TRBJ2-7; TRBD1 matches 9 bases. V gave up 6 bases and J gave up 4 bases; unmatched junction bases: 4. This CDR3 is built from 13 residues. Germline-derived CDR1 and CDR2 are ENHRY and SYGVKD. The CDR3 loop reads CAISRDRAYEQYV. The DNA of the CDR3 is TGTGCCATCAGCCGGGACAGGGCTTACGAGCAGTACGTC.